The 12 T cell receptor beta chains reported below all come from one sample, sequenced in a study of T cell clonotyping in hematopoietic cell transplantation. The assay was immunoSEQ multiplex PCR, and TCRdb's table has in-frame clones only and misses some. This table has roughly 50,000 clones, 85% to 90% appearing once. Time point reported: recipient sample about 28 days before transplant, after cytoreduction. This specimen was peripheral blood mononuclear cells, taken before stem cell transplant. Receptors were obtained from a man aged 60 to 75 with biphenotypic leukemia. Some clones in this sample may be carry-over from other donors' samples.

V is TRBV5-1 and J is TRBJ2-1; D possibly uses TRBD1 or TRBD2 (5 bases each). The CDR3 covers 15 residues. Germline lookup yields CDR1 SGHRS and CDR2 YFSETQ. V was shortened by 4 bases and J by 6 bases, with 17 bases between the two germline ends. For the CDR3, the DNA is TGCGCCAGCAGCCCCTCCGGGACCGGTACCAATGAGCAGTTCTTC. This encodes CASSPSGTGTNEQFF.

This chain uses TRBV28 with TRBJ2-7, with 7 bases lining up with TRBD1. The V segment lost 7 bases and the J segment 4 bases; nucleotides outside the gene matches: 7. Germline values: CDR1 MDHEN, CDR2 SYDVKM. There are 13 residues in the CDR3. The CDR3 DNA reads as TGTGCCAGCACCCGACCGACAGGGTACGAGCAGTACTTC. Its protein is CASTRPTGYEQYF.

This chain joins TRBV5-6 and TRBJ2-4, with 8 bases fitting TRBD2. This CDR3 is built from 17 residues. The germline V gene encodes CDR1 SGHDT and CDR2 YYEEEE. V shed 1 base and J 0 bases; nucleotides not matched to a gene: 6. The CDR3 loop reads CASSLTSGRLAKNIQYF. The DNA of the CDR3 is TGTGCCAGCAGCTTGACTAGCGGACGTCTAGCCAAAAACATTCAGTACTTC.

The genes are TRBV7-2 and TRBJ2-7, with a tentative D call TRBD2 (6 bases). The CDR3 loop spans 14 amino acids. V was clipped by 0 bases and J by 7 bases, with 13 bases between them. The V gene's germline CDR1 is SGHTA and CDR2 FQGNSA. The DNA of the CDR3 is TGTGCCAGCAGCTTAGCGGGCGGGACCTTGGAGCAGTACTTC. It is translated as CASSLAGGTLEQYF. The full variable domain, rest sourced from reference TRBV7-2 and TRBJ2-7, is GAGVSQSPSNKVTEKGKDVELRCDPISGHTALYWYRQSLGQGLEFLIYFQGNSAPDKSGLPSDRFSAERTGGSVSTLTIQRTQQEDSAVYLCASSLAGGTLEQYFGPGTRLTVT.

The CDR3 nucleotides read TGTGCCAGCGGGGCGGGGGTCAACACCGGGGAGCTGTTTTTT. Its protein product is CASGAGVNTGELFF. The chain links TRBV28 to TRBJ2-2, with TRBD2 matching over 7 bases. V lost 8 bases to trimming and J lost 2 bases; unmatched junction nucleotides: 5. The CDR3 runs to 14 residues. In germline, CDR1 is MDHEN, CDR2 SYDVKM. The full variable domain, with the rest looked up from reference TRBV28 and TRBJ2-2, is DVKVTQSSRYLVKRTGEKVFLECVQDMDHENMFWYRQDPGLGLRLIYFSYDVKMKEKGDIPEGYSVSREKKERFSLILESASTNQTSMYLCASGAGVNTGELFFGEGSRLTVL.

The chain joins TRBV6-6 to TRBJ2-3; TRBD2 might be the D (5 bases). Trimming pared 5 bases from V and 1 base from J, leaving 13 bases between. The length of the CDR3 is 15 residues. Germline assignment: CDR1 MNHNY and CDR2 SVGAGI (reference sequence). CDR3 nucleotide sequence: TGTGCCAGCAGTCCGCCCGCGGGCCGCACAGATACGCAGTATTTT. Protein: CASSPPAGRTDTQYF.

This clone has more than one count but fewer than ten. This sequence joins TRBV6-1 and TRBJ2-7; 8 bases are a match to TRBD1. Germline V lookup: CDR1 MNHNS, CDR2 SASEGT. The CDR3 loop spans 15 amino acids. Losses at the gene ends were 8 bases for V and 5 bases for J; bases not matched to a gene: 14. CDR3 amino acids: CASERDRDRWDEQYF. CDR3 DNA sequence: TGTGCCAGCGAACGGGATCGGGACAGGTGGGACGAGCAGTACTTC.

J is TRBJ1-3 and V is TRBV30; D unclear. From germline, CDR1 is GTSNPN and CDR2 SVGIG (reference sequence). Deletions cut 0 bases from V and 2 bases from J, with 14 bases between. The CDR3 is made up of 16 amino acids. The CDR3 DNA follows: TGTGCCTGGAGTGTAAATCGATGGGTGGCTGGAAACACCATATATTTT. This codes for CAWSVNRWVAGNTIYF. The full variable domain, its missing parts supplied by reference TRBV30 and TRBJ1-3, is SQTIHQWPATLVQPVGSPLSLECTVEGTSNPNLYWYRQAAGRGLQLLFYSVGIGQISSEVPQNLSASRPQDRQFILSSKKLLLSDSGFYLCAWSVNRWVAGNTIYFGEGSWLTVV.

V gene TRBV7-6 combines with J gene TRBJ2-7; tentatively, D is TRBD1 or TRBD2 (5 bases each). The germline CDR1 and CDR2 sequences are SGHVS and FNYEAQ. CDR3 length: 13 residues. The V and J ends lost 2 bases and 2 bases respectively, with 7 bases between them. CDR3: CASSLTGPYEQYF. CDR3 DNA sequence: TGTGCCAGCAGCTTAACGGGGCCCTACGAGCAGTACTTC.

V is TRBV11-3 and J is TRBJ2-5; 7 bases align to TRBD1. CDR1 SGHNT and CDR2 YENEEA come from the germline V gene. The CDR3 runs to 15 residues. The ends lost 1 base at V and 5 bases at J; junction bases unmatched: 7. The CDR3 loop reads CASSLANRGWETQYF. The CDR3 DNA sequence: TGTGCCAGCAGCTTAGCGAACAGGGGATGGGAGACCCAGTACTTC.

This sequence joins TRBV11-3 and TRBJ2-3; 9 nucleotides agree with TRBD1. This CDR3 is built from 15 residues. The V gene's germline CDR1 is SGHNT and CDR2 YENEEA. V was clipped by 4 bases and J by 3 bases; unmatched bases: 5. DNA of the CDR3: TGTGCCAGCAGCTATTCCGGGACAGGGACAGATACGCAGTATTTT. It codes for CASSYSGTGTDTQYF.

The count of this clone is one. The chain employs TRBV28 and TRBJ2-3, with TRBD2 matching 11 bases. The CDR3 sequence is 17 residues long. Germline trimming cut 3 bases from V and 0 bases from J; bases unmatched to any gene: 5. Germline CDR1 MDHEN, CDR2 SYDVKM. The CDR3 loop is CASSFTSSGRSTDTQYF. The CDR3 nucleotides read TGTGCCAGCAGTTTCACCTCTAGCGGGAGGAGCACAGATACGCAGTATTTT.